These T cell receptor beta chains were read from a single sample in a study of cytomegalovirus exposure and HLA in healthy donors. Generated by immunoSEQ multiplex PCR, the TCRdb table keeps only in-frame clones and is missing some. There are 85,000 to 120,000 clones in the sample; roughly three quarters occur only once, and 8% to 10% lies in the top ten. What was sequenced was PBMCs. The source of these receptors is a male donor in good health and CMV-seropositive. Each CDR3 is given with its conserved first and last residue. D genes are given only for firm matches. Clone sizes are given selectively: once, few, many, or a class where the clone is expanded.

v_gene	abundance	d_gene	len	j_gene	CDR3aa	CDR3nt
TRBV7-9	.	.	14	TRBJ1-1	CASILMGGNTEAFF	TGTGCCAGCATCCTAATGGGGGGTAACACTGAAGCTTTCTTT
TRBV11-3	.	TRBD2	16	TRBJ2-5	CASSATGGMTGETQYF	TGTGCCAGCAGCGCCACGGGGGGGATGACTGGGGAGACCCAGTACTTC
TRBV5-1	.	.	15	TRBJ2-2	CASSLNDSPTGELFF	TGCGCCAGCAGCTTGAATGACAGCCCCACCGGGGAGCTGTTTTTT
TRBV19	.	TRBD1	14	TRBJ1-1	CASSPGTGNTEAFF	TGTGCCAGTAGTCCCGGGACAGGGAACACTGAAGCTTTCTTT
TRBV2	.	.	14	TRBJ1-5	CASSGGNSNQPQHF	TGTGCCAGCAGTGGAGGGAATAGCAATCAGCCCCAGCATTTT
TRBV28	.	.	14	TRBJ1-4	CASSRDTLNEKLFF	TGTGCCAGCAGTCGGGACACCCTTAATGAAAAACTGTTTTTT
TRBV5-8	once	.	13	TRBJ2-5	CASILTPPGTQYF	TGTGCCAGCATCCTGACACCCCCCGGGACCCAGTACTTC
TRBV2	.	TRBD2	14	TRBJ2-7	CASSPTSVPYEQYF	TGTGCCAGCAGTCCGACTAGCGTCCCCTACGAGCAGTACTTC
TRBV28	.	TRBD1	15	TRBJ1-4	CASRSPTGVNEKLFF	TGTGCCAGCAGATCCCCGACAGGGGTTAATGAAAAACTGTTTTTT
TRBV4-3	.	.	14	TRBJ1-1	CASSQDRGFLEAFF	TGCGCCAGCAGCCAAGATCGGGGGTTCCTCGAAGCTTTCTTT
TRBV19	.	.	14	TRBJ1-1	CASSIVPLNTEAFF	TGTGCCAGTAGTATCGTCCCTTTGAACACTGAAGCTTTCTTT
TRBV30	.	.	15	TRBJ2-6	CAWSTGATGANGLTF	TGTGCCTGGAGTACAGGTGCTACTGGGGCCAACGGCCTGACTTTC
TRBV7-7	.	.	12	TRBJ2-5	CASSANQETQYF	TGTGCCAGCAGCGCGAACCAAGAGACCCAGTACTTC
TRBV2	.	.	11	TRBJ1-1	CASRRGPEAFF	TGTGCCAGCAGAAGGGGCCCTGAAGCTTTCTTT
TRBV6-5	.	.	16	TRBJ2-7	CASSSKGQGGGYEQYF	TGTGCCAGCAGTTCCAAAGGGCAGGGGGGTGGGTACGAGCAGTACTTC
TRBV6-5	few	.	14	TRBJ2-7	CASSRQDTDYEQYF	TGTGCCAGCAGCCGCCAGGACACCGACTACGAGCAGTACTTC
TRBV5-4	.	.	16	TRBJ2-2	CASSLAGGMFTGELFF	TGTGCCAGCAGCTTAGCAGGGGGGATGTTCACCGGGGAGCTGTTTTTT
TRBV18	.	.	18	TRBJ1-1	CASSPRVGTYVMNTEAFF	TGTGCCAGCTCCCCAAGGGTCGGGACATATGTCATGAACACTGAAGCTTTCTTT
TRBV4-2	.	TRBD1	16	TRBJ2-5	CASSQRVLDREETQYF	TGTGCCAGCAGCCAACGCGTCCTGGACAGGGAGGAGACCCAGTACTTC
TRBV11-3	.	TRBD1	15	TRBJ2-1	CASSLGDSAYNEQFF	TGTGCCAGCAGCTTAGGGGACAGTGCCTACAATGAGCAGTTCTTC
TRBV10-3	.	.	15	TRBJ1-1	CAIASGGRSSREAFF	TGTGCCATCGCTAGCGGGGGCCGGTCTTCTAGGGAGGCTTTCTTT
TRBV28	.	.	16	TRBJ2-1	CASSLRGSSVYNEQFF	TGTGCCAGCAGTTTACGGGGGAGCTCCGTCTACAATGAGCAGTTCTTC
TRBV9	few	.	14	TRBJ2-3	CASSPRQVTDTQYF	TGTGCCAGCAGCCCCCGACAGGTCACAGATACGCAGTATTTT
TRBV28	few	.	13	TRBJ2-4	CASAGQPATFQYF	TGTGCCAGCGCAGGACAGCCAGCGACCTTTCAGTACTTC
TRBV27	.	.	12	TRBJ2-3	CASSLEADTQYF	TGTGCCAGCAGCTTAGAGGCAGATACGCAGTATTTT
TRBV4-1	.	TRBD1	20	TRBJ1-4	CASSQEGETGAGGANEKLFF	TGCGCCAGCAGCCAAGAAGGGGAGACAGGGGCGGGGGGGGCTAATGAAAAACTGTTTTTT
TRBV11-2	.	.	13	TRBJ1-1	CASSYAPDTEAFF	TGTGCCAGCAGCTATGCCCCGGACACTGAAGCTTTCTTT
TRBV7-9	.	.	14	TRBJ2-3	CASSLQGGTDTQYF	TGTGCCAGCAGCCTCCAGGGGGGAACAGATACGCAGTATTTT
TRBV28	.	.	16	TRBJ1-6	CASSLTGSSYNSPLHF	TGTGCCAGCAGTTTAACGGGGAGCTCCTATAATTCACCCCTCCACTTT
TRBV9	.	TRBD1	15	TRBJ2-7	CASSAAGTGMYEQYF	TGTGCCAGCAGCGCGGCCGGGACAGGGATGTATGAGCAGTACTTC
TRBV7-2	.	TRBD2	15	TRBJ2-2	CASSPGLAGAGELFF	TGTGCCAGCAGCCCCGGACTAGCGGGAGCCGGGGAGCTGTTTTTT
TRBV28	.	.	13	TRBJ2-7	CASGIGGTYEQYF	TGTGCCAGCGGAATCGGAGGCACCTACGAGCAGTACTTC
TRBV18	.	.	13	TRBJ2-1	CASSPPTTWEQFF	TGTGCCAGCTCACCACCCACTACTTGGGAGCAGTTCTTC
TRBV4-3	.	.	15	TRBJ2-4	CASSQDAERAGIQYF	TGCGCCAGCAGCCAAGATGCCGAGAGGGCGGGCATTCAGTACTTC
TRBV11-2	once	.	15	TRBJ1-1	CASSPQRFRDTEAFF	TGTGCCAGCAGCCCCCAGCGATTCAGGGACACTGAAGCTTTCTTT
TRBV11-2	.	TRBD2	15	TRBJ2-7	CASSLGLAPSYEQYF	TGTGCCAGCAGCCTGGGACTAGCGCCTTCCTACGAGCAGTACTTC
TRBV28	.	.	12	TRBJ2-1	CASSDYYNEQFF	TGTGCCAGCAGTGACTACTACAATGAGCAGTTCTTC
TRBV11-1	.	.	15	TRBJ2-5	CASSLRWQAQETQYF	TGTGCCAGCAGCTTAAGATGGCAGGCCCAAGAGACCCAGTACTTC
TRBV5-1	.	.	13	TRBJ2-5	CASSPHTQETQYF	TGCGCCAGCAGCCCCCACACCCAAGAGACCCAGTACTTC
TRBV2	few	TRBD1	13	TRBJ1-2	CASRTGTVIGYTF	TGTGCCAGCAGAACCGGGACAGTAATCGGCTACACCTTC
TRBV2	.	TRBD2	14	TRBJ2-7	CASSTQGLANEQYF	TGTGCCAGCAGTACTCAGGGACTAGCGAACGAGCAGTACTTC
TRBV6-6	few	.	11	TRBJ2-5	CASSLRETQYF	TGTGCCAGCAGCCTCAGAGAGACCCAGTACTTC
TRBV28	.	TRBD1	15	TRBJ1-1	CASRPRTGSNTEAFF	TGTGCCAGCAGGCCCAGGACAGGGTCCAACACTGAAGCTTTCTTT
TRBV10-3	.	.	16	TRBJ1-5	CAISEGRTAGDQPQHF	TGTGCCATCAGTGAGGGGCGCACCGCGGGGGATCAACCCCAGCATTTT
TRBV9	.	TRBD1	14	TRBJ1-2	CASSDQGAGFGYTF	TGTGCCAGCAGCGACCAGGGGGCGGGTTTTGGCTACACCTTC
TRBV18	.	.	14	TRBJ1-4	CASSPPGGNEKLFF	TGTGCCAGCTCACCACCGGGGGGTAATGAAAAACTGTTTTTT
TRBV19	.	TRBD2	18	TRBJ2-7	CASSIKVWGLTAEVEQYF	TGTGCCAGTAGTATTAAGGTGTGGGGACTAACGGCCGAAGTCGAGCAGTACTTC
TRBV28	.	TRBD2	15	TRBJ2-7	CASRFSGSRSYEQYF	TGTGCCAGCAGATTCAGCGGGAGTAGGTCCTACGAGCAGTACTTC
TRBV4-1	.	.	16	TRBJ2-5	CASSQSRSRNQETQYF	TGCGCCAGCAGCCAAAGTCGCTCGAGAAATCAAGAGACCCAGTACTTC
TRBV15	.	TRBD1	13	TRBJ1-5	CATQDRRDQPQHF	TGTGCCACTCAGGACAGGAGGGATCAGCCCCAGCATTTT